This T cell receptor beta chain appears in the sequencing data of a study of Ad26.COV2.S vaccination and SARS-CoV-2 variants. Study context: It was the COV1001 Ad26.COV2.S trial arm that included the donor. Ad26.COV2.S given intramuscularly, once or twice 56 days apart.

Clones were read by immunoSEQ multiplex PCR, and TCRdb kept only the in-frame ones, dropping some. This sample has about half a million clones, with roughly nine tenths found just once. Treatment noted: some 19 received Ad26.COV2.S at low or high dose, single or two shots; about 5 received placebo; per-sample allocation not given. Sampling occurred on day 63 after the first vaccine or placebo injection. Donation came from an adult in Boston who was aged 18-55 years. Germline CDR1 is WNHNN and CDR2 is SYGVQD (reference sequence). The CDR3 runs 15 residues. V was cut by 2 bases and J by 5 bases, with 15 bases left in between.

The receptor's source is a person between 18 and 65 years old who received the Ad26.COV2.S COVID-19 vaccine or a placebo. The V and J genes are TRBV10-1 and TRBJ1-1; D gene uncertain. Sequences were derived from peripheral blood, sampled in a trial of Ad26.COV2.S vaccine versus placebo. CDR3 amino acids: CASSETGIGQTEAFF. The CDR3 DNA reads TGCGCCAGCAGTGAGACCGGGATTGGGCAAACTGAAGCTTTCTTT.